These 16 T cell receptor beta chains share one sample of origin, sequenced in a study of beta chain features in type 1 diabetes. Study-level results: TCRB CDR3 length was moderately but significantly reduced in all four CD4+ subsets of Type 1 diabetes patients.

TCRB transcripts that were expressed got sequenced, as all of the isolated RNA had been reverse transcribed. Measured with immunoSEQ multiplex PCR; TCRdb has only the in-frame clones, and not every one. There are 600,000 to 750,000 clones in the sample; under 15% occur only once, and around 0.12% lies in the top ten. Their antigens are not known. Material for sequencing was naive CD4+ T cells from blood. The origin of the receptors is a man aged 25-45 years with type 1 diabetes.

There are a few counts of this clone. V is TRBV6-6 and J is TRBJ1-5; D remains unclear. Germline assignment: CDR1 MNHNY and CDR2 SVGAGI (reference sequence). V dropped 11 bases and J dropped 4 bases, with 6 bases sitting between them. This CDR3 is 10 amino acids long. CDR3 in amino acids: CAGLNQPQHF. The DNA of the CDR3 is TGTGCCGGGTTAAATCAGCCCCAGCATTTT.

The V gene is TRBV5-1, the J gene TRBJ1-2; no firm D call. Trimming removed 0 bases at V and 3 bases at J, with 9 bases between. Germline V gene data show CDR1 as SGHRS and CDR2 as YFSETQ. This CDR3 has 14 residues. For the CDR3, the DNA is TGCGCCAGCAGCTTGGAAGGGTCGGACTATGGCTACACCTTC. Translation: CASSLEGSDYGYTF.

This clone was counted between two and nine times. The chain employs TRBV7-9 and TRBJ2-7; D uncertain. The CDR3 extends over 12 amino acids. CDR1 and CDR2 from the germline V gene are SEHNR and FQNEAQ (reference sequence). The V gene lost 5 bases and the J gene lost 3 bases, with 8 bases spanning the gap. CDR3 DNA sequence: TGTGCCAGCAGCCCCATCGGCTACGAGCAGTACTTC. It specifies CASSPIGYEQYF.

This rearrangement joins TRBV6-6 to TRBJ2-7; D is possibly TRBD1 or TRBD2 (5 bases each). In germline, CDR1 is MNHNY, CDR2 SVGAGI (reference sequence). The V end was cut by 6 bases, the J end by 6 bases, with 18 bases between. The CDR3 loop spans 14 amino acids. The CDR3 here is CASRIGAAIGEQYF. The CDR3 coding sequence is TGTGCCAGCAGAATCGGGGCTGCTATAGGCGAGCAGTACTTC.

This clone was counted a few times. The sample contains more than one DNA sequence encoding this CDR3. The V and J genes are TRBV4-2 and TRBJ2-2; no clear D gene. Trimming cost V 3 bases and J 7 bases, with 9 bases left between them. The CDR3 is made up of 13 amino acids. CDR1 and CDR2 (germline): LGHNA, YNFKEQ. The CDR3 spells CASSQGEGGELFF. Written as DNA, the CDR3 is TGTGCCAGCAGCCAGGGCGAAGGCGGGGAGCTGTTTTTT.

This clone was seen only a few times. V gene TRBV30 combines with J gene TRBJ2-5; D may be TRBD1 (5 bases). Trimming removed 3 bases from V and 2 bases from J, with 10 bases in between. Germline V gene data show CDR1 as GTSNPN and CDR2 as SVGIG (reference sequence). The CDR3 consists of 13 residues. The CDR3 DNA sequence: TGTGCCTGGAGCCGGACATCTCAAGAGACCCAGTACTTC. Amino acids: CAWSRTSQETQYF.

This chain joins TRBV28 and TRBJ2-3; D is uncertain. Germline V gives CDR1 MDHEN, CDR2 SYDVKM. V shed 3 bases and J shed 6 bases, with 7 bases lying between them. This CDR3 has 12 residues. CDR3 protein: CASSFHGDTQYF. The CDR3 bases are TGTGCCAGCAGTTTTCATGGGGATACGCAGTATTTT.

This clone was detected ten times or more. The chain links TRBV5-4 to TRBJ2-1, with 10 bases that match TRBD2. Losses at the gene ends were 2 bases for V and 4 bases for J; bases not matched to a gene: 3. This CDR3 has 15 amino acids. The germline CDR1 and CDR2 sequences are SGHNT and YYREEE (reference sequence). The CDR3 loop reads CASSFLLAGYNEQFF. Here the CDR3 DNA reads TGTGCCAGCAGCTTCTTACTAGCGGGGTACAATGAGCAGTTCTTC.

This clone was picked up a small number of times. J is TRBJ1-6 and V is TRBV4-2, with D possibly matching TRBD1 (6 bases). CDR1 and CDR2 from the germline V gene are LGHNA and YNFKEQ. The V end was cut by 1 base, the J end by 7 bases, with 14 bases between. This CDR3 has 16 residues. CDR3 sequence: CASSQVLRTVNSPLHF. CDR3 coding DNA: TGTGCCAGCAGCCAAGTCCTACGGACAGTAAATTCACCCCTCCACTTT.

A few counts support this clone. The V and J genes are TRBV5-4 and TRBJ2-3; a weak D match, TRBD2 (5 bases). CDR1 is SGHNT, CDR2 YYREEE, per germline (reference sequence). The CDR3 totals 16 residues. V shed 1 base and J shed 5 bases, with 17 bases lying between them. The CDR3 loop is CASSLNSVRALDTQYF. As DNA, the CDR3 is TGTGCCAGCAGCTTGAATTCCGTGAGGGCCTTAGATACGCAGTATTTT.

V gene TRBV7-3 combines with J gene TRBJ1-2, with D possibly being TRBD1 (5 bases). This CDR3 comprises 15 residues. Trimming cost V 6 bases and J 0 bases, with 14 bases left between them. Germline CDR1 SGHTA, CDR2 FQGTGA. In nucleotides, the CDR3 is TGTGCCAGCAGTTTTGGGGACGCAGCTAACTATGGCTACACCTTC. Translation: CASSFGDAANYGYTF.

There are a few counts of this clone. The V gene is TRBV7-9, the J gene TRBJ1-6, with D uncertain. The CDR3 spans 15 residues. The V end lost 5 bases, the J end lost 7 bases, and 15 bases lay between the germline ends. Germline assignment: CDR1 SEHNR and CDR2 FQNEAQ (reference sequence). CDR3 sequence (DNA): TGTGCCAGCAGCCGGGATGTTTTCCCGAATTCACCCCTCCACTTT. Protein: CASSRDVFPNSPLHF.

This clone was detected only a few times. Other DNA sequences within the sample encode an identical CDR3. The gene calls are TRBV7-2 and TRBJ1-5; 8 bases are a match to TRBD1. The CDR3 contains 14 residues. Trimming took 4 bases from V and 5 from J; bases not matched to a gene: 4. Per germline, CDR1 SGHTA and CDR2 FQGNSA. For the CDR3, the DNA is TGTGCCAGCAGCTCCGGACAGGGCTATCAGCCCCAGCATTTT. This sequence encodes CASSSGQGYQPQHF.

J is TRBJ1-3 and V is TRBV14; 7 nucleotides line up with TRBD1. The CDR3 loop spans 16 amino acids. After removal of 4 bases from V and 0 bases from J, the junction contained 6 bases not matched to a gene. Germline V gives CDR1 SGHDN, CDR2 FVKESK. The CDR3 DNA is TGTGCCAGCAGCCCGGACAGGACCTACTCTGGAAACACCATATATTTT. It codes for CASSPDRTYSGNTIYF.

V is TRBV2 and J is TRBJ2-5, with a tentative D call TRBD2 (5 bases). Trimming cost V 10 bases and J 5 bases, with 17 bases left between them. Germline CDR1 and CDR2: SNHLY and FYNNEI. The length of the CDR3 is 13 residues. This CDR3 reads CAISPGDWETQYF. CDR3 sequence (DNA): TGTGCCATCTCCCCCGGGGATTGGGAGACCCAGTACTTC.

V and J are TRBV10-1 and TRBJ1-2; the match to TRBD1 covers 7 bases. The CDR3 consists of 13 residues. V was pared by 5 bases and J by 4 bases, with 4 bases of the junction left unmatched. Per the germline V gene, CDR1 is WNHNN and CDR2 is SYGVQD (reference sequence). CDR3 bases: TGCGCCAGCAGTACAGGGGAGGGCTATGGCTACACCTTC. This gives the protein CASSTGEGYGYTF.